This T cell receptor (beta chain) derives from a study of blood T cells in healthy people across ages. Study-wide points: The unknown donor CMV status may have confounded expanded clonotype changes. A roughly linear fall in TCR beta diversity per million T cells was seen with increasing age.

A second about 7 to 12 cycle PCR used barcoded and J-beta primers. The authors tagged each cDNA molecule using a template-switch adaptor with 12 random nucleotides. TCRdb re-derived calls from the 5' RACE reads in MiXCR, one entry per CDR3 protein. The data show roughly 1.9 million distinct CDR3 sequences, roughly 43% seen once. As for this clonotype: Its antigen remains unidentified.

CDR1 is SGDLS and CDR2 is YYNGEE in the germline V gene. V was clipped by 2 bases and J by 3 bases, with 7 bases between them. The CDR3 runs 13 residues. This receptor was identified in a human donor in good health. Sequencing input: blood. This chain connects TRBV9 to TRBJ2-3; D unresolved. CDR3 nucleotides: TGTGCCAGCAGCGTTTGGGTAACAGATACGCAGTATTTT. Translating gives CASSVWVTDTQYF.